The 4 T cell receptor beta chains below were found in one sample sequenced in a study of regulatory T cells in long-lasting Graves disease. Stated time point: newly diagnosed GD, antithyroid drugs for less than 3 months. The authors made the TCR library using RNA they extracted from PBMCs. According to the study, TCR beta libraries were built with iRepertoire HTBI primers and CDR3-region Arm-PCR. TCRdb re-called the multiplex PCR reads through MiXCR, storing one row per CDR3 protein. The repertoire holds about 460,000 distinct CDR3 sequences, with approximately 15% as singletons. In addition, the sample was reused for a study of T cells in Graves' hyperthyroidism and ophthalmopathy.

Sample: peripheral blood mononuclear cells (PBMCs), taken at new diagnosis, from a patient treated with antithyroid drugs. The receptors were gathered from a woman in her forties or fifties with Graves disease.

This clonotype was picked up a small number of times. The chain combines TRBV5-1 with TRBJ2-3, with 12 bases aligning to TRBD2. The CDR3 is made up of 17 amino acids. Germline CDR1 is SGHRS and CDR2 is YFSETQ. V lost 0 bases, J lost 4 bases, and 6 bases stayed unmatched. This CDR3 reads CASSLGELAGGADTQYF. The CDR3 coding sequence is TGCGCCAGCAGCTTGGGGGAACTAGCGGGAGGTGCAGATACGCAGTATTTT.

This clonotype has more than one count but fewer than ten. The chain links TRBV28 to TRBJ2-6; D is undetermined. V lost 6 bases and J 2 bases, leaving 5 bases between the germline ends. Germline V CDR1 and CDR2: MDHEN, SYDVKM. The CDR3 extends over 13 amino acids. DNA of the CDR3: TGTGCCAGCAGCGAAACTGGGGCCAACGTCCTGACTTTC. Protein sequence: CASSETGANVLTF.

The V gene is TRBV9, the J gene TRBJ2-5; TRBD1 might be the D (6 bases). V lost 0 bases and J lost 4, with 13 bases in between. Germline CDR1 reads SGDLS; CDR2 reads YYNGEE. This CDR3 comprises 15 residues. CDR3 in amino acids: CASSVARGRGETQYF. DNA of the CDR3: TGTGCCAGCAGCGTAGCCAGGGGAAGGGGAGAGACCCAGTACTTC.

In its sample, this clonotype was seen many times. The CDR3 sequence: CASSESSDTQYF. CDR3 nucleotide sequence: TGTGCCAGCAGCGAGTCATCAGATACGCAGTATTTT. The rearrangement links TRBV11-2 to TRBJ2-3; no firm D call. The CDR3 contains 12 residues. Germline V gene sequence: CDR1 SGHAT, CDR2 FQNNGV. The V gene lost 5 bases and the J gene lost 4 bases, with 7 bases spanning the gap.